Shown below are 9 T cell receptor beta chains from a single sample sequenced in a study of blood T cell repertoires in COVID-19. Sequencing was performed with immunoSEQ multiplex PCR; in TCRdb, only in-frame clones are kept and a portion is missing. The data contain approximately 54,000 clones, over 75% of them singletons. The sequencing sample was made of peripheral blood. These receptors were taken from a woman between 35 and 50 years old with active COVID-19.

The gene calls are TRBV5-1 and TRBJ2-7; 10 nucleotides align to TRBD1. Trimming cost V 4 bases and J 7 bases; bases outside gene matches: 20. CDR1 and CDR2 from the germline V gene are SGHRS and YFSETQ. The CDR3 has 18 residues. The CDR3 here is CASSTLGRSAGQGWEQYF. As DNA, the CDR3 is TGCGCCAGCAGCACCTTAGGTCGATCTGCGGGACAGGGGTGGGAGCAGTACTTC. The full variable domain, rest sourced from reference TRBV5-1 and TRBJ2-7, is KAGVTQTPRYLIKTRGQQVTLSCSPISGHRSVSWYQQTPGQGLQFLFEYFSETQRNKGNFPGRFSGRQFSNSRSEMNVSTLELGDSALYLCASSTLGRSAGQGWEQYFGPGTRLTVT.

The rearrangement joins TRBV5-1 to TRBJ1-6, with a weak D call TRBD1 (6 bases). Germline CDR1 reads SGHRS; CDR2 reads YFSETQ. CDR3 size: 12 residues. The ends were cut back, 5 bases at V and 7 bases at J, with 7 bases in the middle. DNA for the CDR3: TGCGCCAGCAGGAGGGGGAATTCACCCCTCCACTTT. It codes for CASRRGNSPLHF.

This chain joins TRBV11-3 and TRBJ1-6; TRBD1 matches at 9 bases. Germline-derived CDR1 and CDR2 are SGHNT and YENEEA. The CDR3 runs to 16 residues. Germline trimming cut 0 bases from V and 8 bases from J; bases unmatched to any gene: 5. The CDR3 region is CASSLEYTGGDSPLHF. The CDR3 bases are TGTGCCAGCAGCTTAGAATACACAGGGGGCGATTCACCCCTCCACTTT. The full variable domain, with the rest looked up from reference TRBV11-3 and TRBJ1-6, is EAGVVQSPRYKIIEKKQPVAFWCNPISGHNTLYWYLQNLGQGPELLIRYENEEAVDDSQLPKDRFSAERLKGVDSTLKIQPAELGDSAVYLCASSLEYTGGDSPLHFGNGTRLTVT.

This rearrangement joins TRBV6-6 to TRBJ2-5; 15 nucleotides agree with TRBD2. This CDR3 is built from 20 residues. The germline CDR1 and CDR2 sequences are MNHNY and SVGAGI (reference sequence). V trimming: 5 bases; J trimming: 1 base; junction bases outside the gene matches: 14. The CDR3 protein is CASSLGLAGGPRNLQETQYF. The DNA for the CDR3 is TGTGCCAGCAGTCTAGGACTAGCGGGGGGGCCGAGGAACCTCCAAGAGACCCAGTACTTC.

This rearrangement joins TRBV27 to TRBJ2-5, with D unclear. V was shortened by 1 base and J by 5 bases, with 11 bases between the two germline ends. CDR1 and CDR2 from the germline V gene are MNHEY and SMNVEV (reference sequence). The CDR3 is made up of 14 amino acids. The CDR3 DNA reads TGTGCCAGCAGTTTATTCGGTTTGTCGGAGACCCAGTACTTC. Translating gives CASSLFGLSETQYF.

J is TRBJ1-6 and V is TRBV7-8; the match to TRBD1 covers 11 bases. Unmatched junction bases numbered 7, after V lost 1 base and J lost 5 bases. The CDR3 consists of 18 residues. The germline V gene has CDR1 SGHVS and CDR2 FQNEAQ. CDR3 in amino acids: CASSLGLRDRGDNSPLHF. DNA of the CDR3: TGTGCCAGCAGCTTAGGACTCCGGGACAGGGGGGATAATTCACCCCTCCACTTT.

The chain has TRBV30 and TRBJ1-2; D ambiguous. The ends were cut back, 2 bases at V and 5 bases at J, with 12 bases in the middle. This CDR3 region has 13 residues. Germline V gives CDR1 GTSNPN, CDR2 SVGIG (reference sequence). CDR3 region: CAWSRKAEYGYTF. The CDR3 nucleotides read TGTGCCTGGAGTCGTAAAGCGGAGTATGGCTACACCTTC.

The chain uses TRBV11-2 and TRBJ1-5; the match to TRBD1 covers 7 bases. The junction had 10 bases not matched to a gene; V was cut back by 5 bases and J by 6 bases. The CDR3 contains 15 residues. Germline V CDR1 and CDR2: SGHAT, FQNNGV. The CDR3 DNA is TGTGCCAGCAGCAAAACAGGGGTACTTGGTCAGCCCCAGCATTTT. It translates to CASSKTGVLGQPQHF.

The J gene is TRBJ2-3, the V gene TRBV2; 9 nucleotides line up with TRBD2. CDR1 and CDR2 (germline): SNHLY, FYNNEI. The CDR3 has 13 amino acids. Trimming took 5 bases from V and 14 from J; bases not matched to a gene: 11. The DNA of the CDR3 is TGTGCCAGCAGTCCGGGACTAGCAGAGCGGGGGTATTTT. Amino acid sequence: CASSPGLAERGYF.